This TCR beta chain was retrieved from a study of metastatic and nonmetastatic thyroid tumors. As for the study in general: Thyroid patients, malignant and benign, had repertoires compared across blood and tumor or nodule tissue. Findings and caveats of the study: The reported finding was significantly higher TCR beta diversity in malignant thyroid tumors relative to benign nodules, in blood and tumor.

V lost 1 base, J lost 5 bases, and 13 bases lay in between. Germline V gives CDR1 SGHKS, CDR2 YYEKEE (reference sequence). This CDR3 is built from 16 residues. Original processing notes: The authors used CDR3 differences across clinicopathological groups to build a distant-metastasis classifier for papillary thyroid cancer. TCRdb re-analyzed the PCR reads using MiXCR. The V and J calls come from TCRdb's annotation, not from the publication. Among tens of thousands of clones, around 10% were seen once, and the ten largest hold roughly 23%. None of the patients had undergone any treatment ahead of thyroid surgery. In its sample, this clone was seen many times. Its antigen is unknown.

Input material: blood. The chain carries TRBV5-5 and TRBJ1-6; no firm D call. The TCR originated in a female donor with papillary thyroid cancer or a benign thyroid nodule (not recorded which). Some clones in this sample may be carry-over from other donors' samples. The CDR3 sequence: CASSLTALLNNSPLHF. CDR3 coding DNA: TGTGCCAGCAGCTTGACGGCATTACTAAATAATTCACCCCTCCACTTT.